The text below deals with one T cell receptor (beta chain). The junction differs from germline at one of its ends, possibly a read error. These data originate in a study of human T cells and chemical hapten exposure. Across the whole study: It was small differences in pooled library volume that mainly caused per-sample TCR yields to vary.

Germline V gives CDR1 SGHNT, CDR2 YYREEE (reference sequence). This CDR3 spans 16 amino acids. TCRdb reprocessed the RACE reads with MiXCR, giving one entry per CDR3 protein. The table has more than 250,000 distinct CDR3 sequences, 7.5% to 9% seen once. Time point defined: pre-sensitization, week 0. The treatment is: therapeutic diphenylcyclopropenone sensitization with weekly scalp DPC. People who gave samples had alopecia, were 18 to 70 years old, and were suitable for DPC. The sequencing used whole blood, collected in connection with sensitization to the hapten diphenylcyclopropenone (DPC). The chain joins TRBV5-4 to TRBJ1-4; 7 bases fit TRBD1. The receptor's source is a woman in her thirties or forties with alopecia areata. Some clones in this sample may be carry-over from other donors' samples. CDR3 nucleotides: TGTGTCAGCAGCTTGGACTTGGGACAGACAAATGAAAAACTGTTTTTT. Translation gives CVSSLDLGQTNEKLFF.